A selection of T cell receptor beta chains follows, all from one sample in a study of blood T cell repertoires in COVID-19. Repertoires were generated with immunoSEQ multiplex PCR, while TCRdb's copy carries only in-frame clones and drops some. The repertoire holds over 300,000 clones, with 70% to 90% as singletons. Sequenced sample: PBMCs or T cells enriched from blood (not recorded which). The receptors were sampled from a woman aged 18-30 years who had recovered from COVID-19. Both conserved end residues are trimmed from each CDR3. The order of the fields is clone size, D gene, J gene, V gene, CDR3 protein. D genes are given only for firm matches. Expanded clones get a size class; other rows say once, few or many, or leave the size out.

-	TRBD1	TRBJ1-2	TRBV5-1	ASSSPGGGYGYT
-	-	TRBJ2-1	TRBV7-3	ASSSLPRMSSYNEQF
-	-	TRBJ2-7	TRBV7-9	ASSLAQGTYEQY
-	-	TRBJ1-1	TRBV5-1	ASRLGYSTEAF
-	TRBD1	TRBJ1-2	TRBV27	ASSLDRGIYGYT
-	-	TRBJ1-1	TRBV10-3	AISDGQNMNTEAF
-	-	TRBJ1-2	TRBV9	ASSVVGGYGYT
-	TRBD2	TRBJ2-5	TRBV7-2	ASSLGGSGRRETQY
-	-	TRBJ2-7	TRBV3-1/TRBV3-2	ASSHRDTPYEQY
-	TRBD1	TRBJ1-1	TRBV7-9	ASSLARGRTEAF
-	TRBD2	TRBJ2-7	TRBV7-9	ASSSFSGGAGSEQY
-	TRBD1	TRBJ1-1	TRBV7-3	ASSQQGGTEAF
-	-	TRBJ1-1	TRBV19	ASSSRGGFTEAF
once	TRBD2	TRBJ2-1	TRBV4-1	ASSQASGGGNEQF
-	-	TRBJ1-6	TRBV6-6	ASSTEGGNSPLH
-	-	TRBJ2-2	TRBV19	ASSIQGTPTGELF
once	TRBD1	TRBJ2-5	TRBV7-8	ASSRDSQETQY
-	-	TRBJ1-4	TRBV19	ASTPVSATNEKLF
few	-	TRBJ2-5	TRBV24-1	ATSDLYTQETQY
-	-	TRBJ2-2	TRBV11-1	ASSLLRGTNTGELF
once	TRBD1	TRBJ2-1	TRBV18	ASSPHRQGMAERRLYNEQF
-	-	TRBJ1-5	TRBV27	ASSLSRTRVVCNQPQH
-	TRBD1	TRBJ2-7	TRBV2	ASLARDRSYEQY
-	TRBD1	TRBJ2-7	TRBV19	ASSIVGTGRTYEQY
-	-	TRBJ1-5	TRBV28	ASTNGQANQPQH
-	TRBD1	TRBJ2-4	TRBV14	ASSQRKGQGGGNIQY
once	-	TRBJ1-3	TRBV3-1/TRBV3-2	ASSLQGRIAGNTIY
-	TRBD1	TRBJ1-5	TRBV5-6	ASSGAQGDQPQH